Detailed here is one TCR beta chain. Its antigen remains unidentified. The entry originates in a study of cytomegalovirus exposure and HLA in healthy donors. The study, taken as a whole, reports: It was confirmed in vitro that a few of the CMV-associated chains were specific for CMV antigens.

Sequencing was performed with immunoSEQ multiplex PCR; in TCRdb, only in-frame clones are kept and a portion is missing. The table records some 150,000 clones, 90% to 95% of them present only once. Sequences were obtained from PBMCs. The receptor comes from a man younger than 30 in good health and CMV-seronegative.

CDR3 coding DNA: TGTGCCAGCAGTATCGACAGGACTAGCACAGATACGCAGTATTTT. It yields the protein CASSIDRTSTDTQYF. This chain joins TRBV28 and TRBJ2-3; TRBD1 might be the D (6 bases). CDR1 and CDR2 from the germline V gene are MDHEN and SYDVKM. The CDR3 totals 15 residues. The ends were cut back, 5 bases at V and 0 bases at J, with 12 bases in the middle.